This T cell receptor (beta chain) stems from a study of blood T cell repertoires in COVID-19. Across the whole study: Spain, Italy and the United States supplied samples that represented acute and convalescent COVID-19. T cells, B-cell-depleted T cells, or PBMCs supplied cDNA or gDNA.

The V gene end was trimmed by 5 bases and the J gene end by 5 bases; junction bases not matched to a gene: 12. The CDR3 length is 16 residues. The germline V gene encodes CDR1 MNHEY and CDR2 SMNVEV (reference sequence). Per the authors' pipeline: Estimated nucleated cell counts came from reference gene primer amplification. Assay used: immunoSEQ multiplex PCR; TCRdb lists only in-frame clones, some missing. V and J calls and clone size come straight from that table; D and trimming were deduced from the DNA. The sample lists 55,000 to 70,000 clones; about 81% were seen once. V is TRBV27 and J is TRBJ2-3; 8 bases line up with TRBD1. The sequence derives from a man older than 75 with acute or convalescent COVID-19. The sample comprised peripheral blood. The chain's CDR3 is CASSLTATGEGDTQYF. DNA of the CDR3: TGTGCCAGCAGTCTGACCGCGACAGGGGAAGGAGATACGCAGTATTTT.